The next 27 T cell receptor beta chains were all read from a single sample in a study of Graves' ophthalmopathy and Graves' hyperthyroidism. As the template, RNA transcripts were used to amplify TCR beta CDR3 regions. Amplification began with first-round RT-PCR using HTBI primers, then second-round multiplex PCR was performed. MiXCR, applied by TCRdb to the multiplex PCR reads, yields one record per CDR3 protein. The sample yields roughly 500,000 distinct CDR3 sequences, roughly an eighth seen once. The specimen sequenced was blood. These receptors were obtained from a woman under 40 with Graves' ophthalmopathy.

This clonotype has a count of ten or more. This chain uses TRBV5-1 with TRBJ1-1; the D is unclear. Trimming took 0 bases from V and 0 from J, leaving 12 bases between them. Per the germline V gene, CDR1 is SGHRS and CDR2 is YFSETQ. This CDR3 region has 16 residues. The CDR3 bases are TGCGCCAGCAGCTTGGATGGGGTATCCATGAACACTGAAGCTTTCTTT. This codes for CASSLDGVSMNTEAFF.

Many counts were recorded for this clonotype. The V gene is TRBV27, the J gene TRBJ2-6; unclear D gene. CDR1 MNHEY and CDR2 SMNVEV come from the germline V gene (reference sequence). The CDR3 extends over 16 amino acids. Trimming left V 10 bases short and J 0 bases short, with 16 bases between. CDR3 loop: CATGMGSFSGANVLTF. The CDR3 nucleotides read TGTGCCACCGGCATGGGCAGCTTCTCTGGGGCCAACGTCCTGACTTTC.

Ten or more counts support this clonotype. The chain employs TRBV6-1 and TRBJ2-7; D remains ambiguous. V shed 6 bases and J shed 5 bases, with 11 bases lying between them. Looked up from germline, CDR1 is MNHNS and CDR2 is SASEGT. The CDR3 is 12 residues long. For the CDR3, the DNA is TGTGCCAGCAGCTCCCGCAGCCACGAGCAGTACTTC. Translating gives CASSSRSHEQYF.

In its sample, this clonotype was seen a few times. The genes are TRBV27 and TRBJ2-7, with 7 bases matching TRBD1. V was clipped by 5 bases and J by 2 bases; unmatched bases: 9. Germline V gene lookup returns CDR1 MNHEY and CDR2 SMNVEV (reference sequence). The CDR3 contains 15 residues. The CDR3 is CASSTLRDSPYEQYF. The DNA of the CDR3 is TGTGCCAGCAGTACACTCCGGGACAGCCCCTACGAGCAGTACTTC.

This clonotype was seen many times. The chain couples TRBV6-5 to TRBJ1-1, with D possibly matching TRBD1 (6 bases). CDR3 length: 13 residues. Germline CDR1 is MNHEY and CDR2 is SVGAGI. Trimming removed 6 bases from V and 2 bases from J, with 10 bases in between. As DNA, the CDR3 is TGTGCCAGCAGCAACAGGGCCAACACTGAAGCTTTCTTT. Its translation is CASSNRANTEAFF.

This rearrangement joins TRBV4-1 to TRBJ2-7; D remains ambiguous. The CDR3 extends over 18 amino acids. V lost 4 bases and J 2 bases, leaving 24 bases between the germline ends. CDR1 is MGHRA, CDR2 YSYEKL, per germline. CDR3 amino acids: CASSPLNIPRTITYEQYF. In DNA, the CDR3 is TGCGCCAGCAGCCCATTGAATATTCCAAGGACGATAACCTACGAGCAGTACTTC.

This clonotype has at least ten counts. V and J are TRBV12-3 or TRBV12-4 and TRBJ1-5; the match to TRBD1 covers 7 bases. This CDR3 has 15 residues. J was trimmed by 1 base and V by 6 bases; bases with no gene match: 6. CDR3 region: CASRPSGGSNQPQHF. CDR3 nucleotides: TGTGCCAGCAGGCCATCAGGGGGGAGCAATCAGCCCCAGCATTTT.

Many counts were recorded for this clonotype. The rearrangement links TRBV12-3 or TRBV12-4 to TRBJ1-5; no firm D call. The CDR3 length is 14 residues. Trimming took off 4 bases at V and 6 bases at J, with 13 bases between the two ends. The CDR3 is CASSSPLVSQPQHF. As DNA, the CDR3 is TGTGCCAGCAGTTCCCCCCTCGTGAGTCAGCCCCAGCATTTT.

This clonotype has at least ten counts. The V call is TRBV27, the J call TRBJ2-7, with TRBD1 identical over 8 bases. CDR3 length equals 15 residues. The junction had 10 bases not matched to a gene; V was cut back by 9 bases and J by 0 bases. Germline-derived CDR1 and CDR2 are MNHEY and SMNVEV (reference sequence). Written as DNA, the CDR3 is TGTGCCAGTACCTACTACAGGGGGAGCTCCTACGAGCAGTACTTC. Its protein is CASTYYRGSSYEQYF.

This clonotype was observed a handful of times. This could be a read error, since a much larger clone is one nucleotide away. The chain combines TRBV6-1 with TRBJ2-4, with TRBD1 as a possible D gene (6 bases). Germline CDR1 and CDR2: MNHNS and SASEGT. The CDR3 is 14 residues long. The CDR3 protein is CASTVSGAKNIKYF. CDR3 nucleotide sequence: TGTGCCAGCACGGTTTCAGGGGCCAAAAACATTAAGTACTTC.

This clonotype was recorded at least ten times. The chain links TRBV24-1 to TRBJ2-7; D ambiguous. The CDR3 runs to 13 residues. Germline V CDR1 and CDR2: KGHDR, SFDVKD. V was trimmed by 5 bases and J by 0 bases, leaving 7 bases between them. This chain's CDR3 is CATSVTNSYEQYF. Here the CDR3 DNA reads TGTGCCACCAGTGTGACAAACTCCTACGAGCAGTACTTC.

This clonotype appeared many times. The chain is built from TRBV7-2 and TRBJ1-1; D possibly corresponds to TRBD1 (6 bases). Trimming shortened V by 5 bases and J by 4 bases, and 14 bases separated the two germline ends. CDR1 is SGHTA, CDR2 FQGNSA, per germline. The CDR3 is 14 amino acids. The CDR3 DNA is TGTGCCAGCAGCCCTGGACAGCAGGGCACTGAAGCTTTCTTT. Protein sequence: CASSPGQQGTEAFF.

The chain couples TRBV6-1 to TRBJ1-5, with TRBD1 matching 8 bases. In germline, CDR1 is MNHNS, CDR2 SASEGT. The V gene end was trimmed by 1 base and the J gene end by 7 bases; junction bases not matched to a gene: 6. CDR3 length: 15 amino acids. CDR3 DNA: TGTGCCAGCAGTGAAGGACAGGGGCGGCAACAGCCCCAGCATTTT. Translation gives CASSEGQGRQQPQHF.

Many counts were recorded for this clonotype. The chain combines TRBV27 with TRBJ2-7, with 8 bases fitting TRBD1. The J segment lost 6 bases and the V segment lost 6 bases, leaving 1 base of the junction unmatched. CDR1 MNHEY and CDR2 SMNVEV come from the germline V gene (reference sequence). The CDR3 is made up of 11 amino acids. The CDR3 here is CASRTGVEQYF. In DNA, the CDR3 is TGTGCCAGCAGGACAGGGGTCGAGCAGTACTTC.

This clonotype has a count of ten or more. V usage is TRBV27 and J usage is TRBJ2-7; 7 bases align to TRBD1. This CDR3 is 15 amino acids long. From germline, CDR1 is MNHEY and CDR2 SMNVEV (reference sequence). V was pared by 3 bases and J by 4 bases, with 9 bases of the junction left unmatched. The CDR3 bases are TGTGCCAGCAGTTTGGAGACAGGGATGTTGTACGAGCAGTACTTC. Encoded protein: CASSLETGMLYEQYF.

This clonotype appeared many times. This chain joins TRBV27 and TRBJ1-2; 8 positions agree with TRBD1. Germline values: CDR1 MNHEY, CDR2 SMNVEV (reference sequence). J lost 1 base, V lost 8 bases, and 12 bases had no gene match. CDR3 length: 16 amino acids. This CDR3 reads CASLPETGAINYGYTF. The DNA for the CDR3 is TGTGCCAGCCTACCCGAGACAGGGGCCATTAACTATGGCTACACCTTC.

On this clonotype: With a much larger clone just one base away, this may be a read error. No conserved phenylalanine or tryptophan ends this CDR3, so it is likely a read error. The V call is TRBV4-1, the J call TRBJ1-2; 9 bases are a match to TRBD1. CDR1 MGHRA and CDR2 YSYEKL come from the germline V gene. With 5 bases clipped from V and 3 bases from J, the junction kept 4 bases outside the gene matches. This CDR3 has 14 residues. CDR3 region: CASSVQGADYGYTV. The CDR3 DNA sequence: TGCGCCAGCAGCGTACAGGGGGCGGACTATGGCTACACCGTC.

The chain carries TRBV18 and TRBJ1-1, with a possible D match to TRBD1 (5 bases). Trimming took off 4 bases at V and 2 bases at J, with 17 bases between the two ends. This CDR3 comprises 16 residues. Germline CDR1 reads KGHSH; CDR2 reads LQKENI. DNA for the CDR3: TGTGCCAGCTCACGCGAGGGAAGGACACTCAACACTGAAGCTTTCTTT. Its translation: CASSREGRTLNTEAFF.

The chain couples TRBV5-1 to TRBJ2-7, with TRBD1 identical over 10 bases. The germline V gene encodes CDR1 SGHRS and CDR2 YFSETQ. The CDR3 runs to 15 residues. After removal of 7 bases from V and 3 bases from J, the junction contained 10 bases not matched to a gene. The CDR3 loop reads CASCTTGTGVYEQYF. The CDR3 nucleotides are TGCGCCAGCTGCACAACCGGGACAGGGGTCTACGAGCAGTACTTC.

This clonotype appeared many times. V and J are TRBV7-6 and TRBJ2-3; the match to TRBD2 covers 11 bases. Germline V lookup: CDR1 SGHVS, CDR2 FNYEAQ. The ends lost 4 bases at V and 10 bases at J; junction bases unmatched: 4. The CDR3 sequence is 13 residues long. CDR3 sequence: CASSSIAGGPQYF. Written as DNA, the CDR3 is TGTGCCAGCAGCTCCATAGCGGGAGGGCCGCAGTATTTT.

The rearrangement joins TRBV28 to TRBJ2-7; D is unclear. This CDR3 is built from 14 residues. CDR1 MDHEN and CDR2 SYDVKM come from the germline V gene. V lost 6 bases to trimming and J lost 3 bases, with 15 bases between them. The CDR3 protein is CASRSGFAGYEQYF. In nucleotides, the CDR3 is TGTGCCAGCAGATCCGGATTCGCCGGCTACGAGCAGTACTTC.

The chain employs TRBV15 and TRBJ2-7; the match to TRBD1 covers 7 bases. CDR1 and CDR2 from the germline V gene are LNHNV and YYDKDF (reference sequence). CDR3 length: 14 residues. With V trimmed by 3 bases and J by 1 base, 3 bases remained unmatched. CDR3 DNA sequence: TGTGCCACCAGCAGTGGACAGGAGTCCTACGAGCAGTACTTC. Protein product: CATSSGQESYEQYF.

This clonotype occurred many times. The CDR3 spells CASSLGRQGYGYTF. The DNA of the CDR3 is TGTGCCAGCAGCTTAGGTCGACAGGGGTATGGCTACACCTTC. This chain uses TRBV7-3 with TRBJ1-2; 8 positions match TRBD1. Germline CDR1 SGHTA, CDR2 FQGTGA. The CDR3 is made up of 14 amino acids. J was trimmed by 5 bases and V by 2 bases; bases with no gene match: 4. Supplemented by reference TRBV7-3 and TRBJ1-2, the full variable domain reads GAGVSQTPSNKVTEKGKYVELRCDPISGHTALYWYRQSLGQGPEFLIYFQGTGAADDSGLPNDRFFAVRPEGSVSTLKIQRTERGDSAVYLCASSLGRQGYGYTFGSGTRLTVV.

This clonotype was recorded at least ten times. V is TRBV10-1 and J is TRBJ2-7; 7 bases align to TRBD1. The V and J ends lost 10 bases and 8 bases, in that order; junction bases with no gene match: 14. CDR3 length: 13 residues. CDR1 is WNHNN and CDR2 is SYGVQD in the germline V gene (reference sequence). Here the CDR3 reads CANSFRDSSKQYF. CDR3 sequence (DNA): TGCGCCAATTCGTTTAGGGACAGCTCTAAGCAGTACTTC.

This clonotype came up many times. This chain uses TRBV30 with TRBJ2-2; D may match TRBD1 or TRBD2 (5 bases each). There are 15 residues in the CDR3. Germline CDR1 and CDR2: GTSNPN and SVGIG (reference sequence). V dropped 0 bases and J dropped 5 bases, with 13 bases sitting between them. This chain's CDR3 is CAWSVGGRETGELFF. The CDR3 nucleotides read TGTGCCTGGAGTGTAGGAGGCAGGGAAACCGGGGAGCTGTTTTTT.

In its sample, this clonotype was seen a few times. The J gene is TRBJ1-5, the V gene TRBV4-1, with 7 bases fitting TRBD1. The CDR3 extends over 16 amino acids. Germline values: CDR1 MGHRA, CDR2 YSYEKL. V lost 4 bases, J lost 2 bases, and 8 bases stayed unmatched. CDR3 protein: CASSPTLGQGNQPQHF. As DNA, the CDR3 is TGCGCCAGCAGCCCCACCCTCGGACAGGGCAATCAGCCCCAGCATTTT.

This clonotype was counted at least ten times. The CDR3 nucleotides are TGTGCCAGTCAACCGGCGACTTCTGATCGGACCCAGTACTTC. This encodes CASQPATSDRTQYF. The chain employs TRBV9 and TRBJ2-5; D ambiguous. The CDR3 loop spans 14 amino acids. V shed 8 bases and J shed 7 bases, with 21 bases lying between them. Germline loops: CDR1 SGDLS, CDR2 YYNGEE.